This T cell receptor (beta chain) was captured in a study of blood T cell repertoires in COVID-19. The protocol was immunoSEQ multiplex PCR, while the TCRdb copy is restricted to in-frame clones and leaves out a portion. Of under 400,000 clones in the sample, 70% to 90% were seen once. The V and J ends lost 4 bases and 5 bases respectively, with 17 bases between them. The CDR3 has 16 residues. The V call is TRBV23-1, the J call TRBJ2-2; D possibly corresponds to TRBD1 (5 bases). TRBV23-1 is given ORF status, its function remaining uncertain. The specimen was PBMCs or T cells enriched from blood (not recorded which). The origin of this receptor is a man between 40 and 49 years old in a cohort exposed to, infected with or recovered from COVID-19 (not recorded which). DNA for the CDR3: TGCGCCAGCAGTCCACCTAGGACACGACGGACCGGGGAGCTGTTTTTT. This sequence encodes CASSPPRTRRTGELFF.